The sequence of this TCR beta chain was determined in a study of cytomegalovirus exposure and HLA in healthy donors. Overall study results and limits: The authors listed approximately 150 TCR beta chains as cytomegalovirus-associated. Using the classifier, cytomegalovirus status was reportedly diagnosed with high specificity and sensitivity. Three chains tied to CMV proved CMV antigen-specific in vitro.

The CDR3 is 16 amino acids. V shed 3 bases and J shed 4 bases, with 18 bases lying between them. Looked up from germline, CDR1 is MNHNS and CDR2 is SASEGT. The method was immunoSEQ multiplex PCR; TCRdb's version includes in-frame clones alone and lacks a portion of them. This table holds some 84,000 clones, roughly 93% found once. As regards this clone: Its antigen is currently unknown.

The V call is TRBV6-1, the J call TRBJ2-5, with D perhaps matching TRBD1 (6 bases). The origin of this receptor is a man between 25 and 39 years old in good health and CMV-seronegative. Specimen: PBMCs. In nucleotides, the CDR3 is TGTGCCAGCAGTGATGAGAGGACAGTAGGGAGAGAGACCCAGTACTTC. Translating gives CASSDERTVGRETQYF.